A selection of T cell receptor beta chains follows, all from one sample in a study of cytomegalovirus exposure and HLA in healthy donors. The method was immunoSEQ multiplex PCR; TCRdb's version includes in-frame clones alone and lacks a portion of them. This sample has about 190,000 clones; 87% occur once, and the top ten carry roughly 1.3%. What was sequenced was PBMCs. The receptors were sampled from a man in his thirties or forties in good health and CMV-seronegative. Each CDR3 is given with its conserved first and last residue. Fields, in order: J gene, D gene, clone size, V gene, CDR3 DNA, CDR3 protein. A D gene is named only where the DNA matches it firmly. Size is stated for part of the rows, as once, few or many counts, or as a class when the clone is expanded.

>TRBJ1-6|TRBD1|NA|TRBV11-2
TGTGCCAGCAGCCGAGGGACAGGGGGCGATTCACCCCTCCACTTT
CASSRGTGGDSPLHF
>TRBJ1-6|TRBD1|NA|TRBV19
TGTGCCAGTAGTACAGGGGACAGCAGCAATTCACCCCTCCACTTT
CASSTGDSSNSPLHF
>TRBJ2-1|TRBD2|NA|TRBV11-1
TGTGCCAGCAGCTTAGGACGGGGGGGAAATGAGCAGTTCTTC
CASSLGRGGNEQFF
>TRBJ2-2|NA|NA|TRBV4-3
TGCGCCAGCAGCCACCCAGGACAGAACACCGGGGAGCTGTTTTTT
CASSHPGQNTGELFF
>TRBJ2-4|NA|NA|TRBV5-4
TGTGCCAGCAGTTTTGACTTGGCCAAAAACATTCAGTACTTC
CASSFDLAKNIQYF
>TRBJ1-4|NA|NA|TRBV7-8
TGTGCCAGCAGCTTAGTGGCAGGGTTGGGTCCTAATGAAAAACTGTTTTTT
CASSLVAGLGPNEKLFF
>TRBJ2-7|NA|once|TRBV7-9
TGTTCCAGCAGCTTAGCGACATACGAGCAGTACTTC
CSSSLATYEQYF
>TRBJ2-1|TRBD2|NA|TRBV6-4
TGTGCCAGCAGCGAGATAATGGGACTAGCGGGGGGGAATGAGCAGTTCTTC
CASSEIMGLAGGNEQFF
>TRBJ2-3|NA|NA|TRBV7-7
TGTGCTAGCAGCCCTCAAGGACAGAGCACAGATACGCAGTATTTT
CASSPQGQSTDTQYF
>TRBJ2-1|NA|NA|TRBV7-9
TGTTCCAGCAGGACTAACTCCTACAATGAGCAGTTCTTC
CSSRTNSYNEQFF